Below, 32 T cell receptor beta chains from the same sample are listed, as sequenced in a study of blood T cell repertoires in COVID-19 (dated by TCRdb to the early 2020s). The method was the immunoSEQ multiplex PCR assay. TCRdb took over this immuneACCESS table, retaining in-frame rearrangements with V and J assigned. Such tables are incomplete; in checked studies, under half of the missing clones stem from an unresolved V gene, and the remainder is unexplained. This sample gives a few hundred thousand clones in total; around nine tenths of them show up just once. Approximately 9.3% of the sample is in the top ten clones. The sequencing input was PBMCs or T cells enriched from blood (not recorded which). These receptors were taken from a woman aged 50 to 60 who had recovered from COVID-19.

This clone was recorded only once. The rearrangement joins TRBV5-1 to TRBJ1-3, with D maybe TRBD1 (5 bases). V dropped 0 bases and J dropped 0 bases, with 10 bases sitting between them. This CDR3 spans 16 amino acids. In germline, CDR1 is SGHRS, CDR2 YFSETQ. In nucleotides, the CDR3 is TGCGCCAGCAGCTTGGGGGACTCCGACTCTGGAAACACCATATATTTT. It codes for CASSLGDSDSGNTIYF.

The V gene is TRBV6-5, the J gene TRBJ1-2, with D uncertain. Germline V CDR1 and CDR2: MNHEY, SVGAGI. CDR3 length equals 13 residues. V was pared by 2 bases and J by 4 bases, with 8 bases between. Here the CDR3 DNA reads TGTGCCAGCAGTTACGAGAAATTCTATGGCTACACCTTC. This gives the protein CASSYEKFYGYTF.

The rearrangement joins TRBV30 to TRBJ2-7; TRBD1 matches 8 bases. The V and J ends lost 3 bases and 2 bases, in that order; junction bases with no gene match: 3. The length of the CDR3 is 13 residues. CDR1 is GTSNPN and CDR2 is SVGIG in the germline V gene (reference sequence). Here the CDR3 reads CAWRDRAAYEQYF. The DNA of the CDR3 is TGTGCCTGGAGGGACAGGGCAGCCTACGAGCAGTACTTC.

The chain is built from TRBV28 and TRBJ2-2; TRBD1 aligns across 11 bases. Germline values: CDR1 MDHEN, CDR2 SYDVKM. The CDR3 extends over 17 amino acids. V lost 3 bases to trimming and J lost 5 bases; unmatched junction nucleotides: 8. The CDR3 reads CASSLFPGQGGTGELFF. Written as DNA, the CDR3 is TGTGCCAGCAGTTTGTTCCCGGGACAGGGGGGAACCGGGGAGCTGTTTTTT.

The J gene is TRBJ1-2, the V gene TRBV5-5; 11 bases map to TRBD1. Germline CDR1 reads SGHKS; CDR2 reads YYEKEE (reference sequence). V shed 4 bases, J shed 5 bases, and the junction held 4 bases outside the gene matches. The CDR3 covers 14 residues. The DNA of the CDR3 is TGTGCCAGCAGCCCCGGACAGGGGGCGTATGGCTACACCTTC. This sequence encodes CASSPGQGAYGYTF.

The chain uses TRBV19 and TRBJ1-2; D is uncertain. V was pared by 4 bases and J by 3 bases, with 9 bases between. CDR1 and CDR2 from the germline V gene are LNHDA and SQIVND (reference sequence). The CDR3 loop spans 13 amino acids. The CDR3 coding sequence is TGTGCCAGTAGTACCGCGAGGGACTATGGCTACACCTTC. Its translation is CASSTARDYGYTF.

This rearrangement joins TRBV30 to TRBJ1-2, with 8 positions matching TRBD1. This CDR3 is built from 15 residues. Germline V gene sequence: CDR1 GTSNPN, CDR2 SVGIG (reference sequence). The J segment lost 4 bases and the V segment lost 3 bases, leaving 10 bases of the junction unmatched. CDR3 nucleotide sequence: TGTGCCTGGAGCCCCCAGGGGACAGGCGTCTATGGCTACACCTTC. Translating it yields CAWSPQGTGVYGYTF.

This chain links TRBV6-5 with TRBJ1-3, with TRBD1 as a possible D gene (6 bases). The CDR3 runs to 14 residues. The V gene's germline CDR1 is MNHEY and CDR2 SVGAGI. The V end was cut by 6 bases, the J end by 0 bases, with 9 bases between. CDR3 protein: CASRRTVSGNTIYF. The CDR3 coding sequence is TGTGCCAGCAGGAGGACAGTCTCTGGAAACACCATATATTTT.

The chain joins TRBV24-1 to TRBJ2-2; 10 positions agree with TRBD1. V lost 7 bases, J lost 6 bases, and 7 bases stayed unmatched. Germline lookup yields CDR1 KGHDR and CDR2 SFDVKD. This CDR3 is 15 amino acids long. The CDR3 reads CATRGTGDGSGELFF. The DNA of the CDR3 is TGTGCCACCAGGGGGACAGGGGACGGTTCCGGGGAGCTGTTTTTT.

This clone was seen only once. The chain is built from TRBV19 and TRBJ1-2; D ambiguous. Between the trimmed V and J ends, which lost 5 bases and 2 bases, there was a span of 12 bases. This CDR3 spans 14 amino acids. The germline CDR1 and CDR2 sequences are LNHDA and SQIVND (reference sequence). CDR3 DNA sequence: TGTGCCAGTAGTTCGCGACGGGTAAACTATGGCTACACCTTC. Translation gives CASSSRRVNYGYTF.

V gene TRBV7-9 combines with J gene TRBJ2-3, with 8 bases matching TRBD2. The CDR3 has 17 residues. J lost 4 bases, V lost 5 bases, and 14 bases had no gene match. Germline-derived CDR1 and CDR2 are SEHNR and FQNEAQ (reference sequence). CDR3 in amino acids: CASSPRVAPGGADTQYF. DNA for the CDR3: TGTGCCAGCAGCCCGAGGGTAGCTCCGGGGGGGGCAGATACGCAGTATTTT.

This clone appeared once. In nucleotides, the CDR3 is TGTGCCACCACCACCGTAGGGGCAGAGACTGAAGCTTTCTTT. It yields the protein CATTTVGAETEAFF. J is TRBJ1-1 and V is TRBV15; TRBD1 might be the D (5 bases). V gave up 7 bases and J gave up 5 bases, with 17 bases separating them. Germline CDR1 reads LNHNV; CDR2 reads YYDKDF (reference sequence). This CDR3 spans 14 amino acids.

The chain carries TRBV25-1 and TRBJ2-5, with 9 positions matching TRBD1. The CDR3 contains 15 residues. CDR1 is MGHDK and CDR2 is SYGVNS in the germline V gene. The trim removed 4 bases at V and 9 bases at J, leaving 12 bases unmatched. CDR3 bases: TGTGCCAGCAGTGGCTGGACAGGGGAAGGGAGCGCCCAGTACTTC. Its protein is CASSGWTGEGSAQYF.

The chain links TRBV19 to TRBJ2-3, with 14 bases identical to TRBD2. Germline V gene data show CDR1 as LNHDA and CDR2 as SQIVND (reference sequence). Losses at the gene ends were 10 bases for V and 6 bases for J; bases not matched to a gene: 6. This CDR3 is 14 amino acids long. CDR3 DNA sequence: TGTGCCACAAGACTAGCGGGGGGGCACGATACGCAGTATTTT. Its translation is CATRLAGGHDTQYF.

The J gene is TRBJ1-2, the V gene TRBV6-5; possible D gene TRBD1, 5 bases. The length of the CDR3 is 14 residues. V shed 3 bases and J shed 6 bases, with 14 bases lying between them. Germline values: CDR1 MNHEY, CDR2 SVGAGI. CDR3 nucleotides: TGTGCCAGCAGTTATGGGGTGGGGCGCGATGGCTACACCTTC. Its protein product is CASSYGVGRDGYTF.

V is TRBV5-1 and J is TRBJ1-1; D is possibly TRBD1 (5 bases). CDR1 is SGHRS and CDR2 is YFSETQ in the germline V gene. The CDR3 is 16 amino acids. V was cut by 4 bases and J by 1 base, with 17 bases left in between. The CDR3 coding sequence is TGCGCCAGCAGCCGGACACAGGCGCTGGGGAACACTGAAGCTTTCTTT. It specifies CASSRTQALGNTEAFF.

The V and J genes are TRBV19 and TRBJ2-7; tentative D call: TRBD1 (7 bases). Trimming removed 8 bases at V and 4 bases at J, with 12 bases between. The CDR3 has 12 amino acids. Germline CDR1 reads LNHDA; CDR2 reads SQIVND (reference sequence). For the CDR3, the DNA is TGTGCCAGTGGAGGGGGCGTATACGAGCAGTACTTC. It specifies CASGGGVYEQYF.

The CDR3 loop is CASYTRDIRGEKLFF. The CDR3 nucleotides read TGTGCCAGCTATACCAGGGATATAAGGGGTGAAAAACTGTTTTTT. The J gene is TRBJ1-4, the V gene TRBV2; a weak D match, TRBD1 (5 bases). The CDR3 has 15 amino acids. Germline lookup yields CDR1 SNHLY and CDR2 FYNNEI. V dropped 8 bases and J dropped 7 bases, with 20 bases sitting between them. The whole variable domain, filled in from reference TRBV2 and TRBJ1-4, reads EPEVTQTPSHQVTQMGQEVILRCVPISNHLYFYWYRQILGQKVEFLVSFYNNEISEKSEIFDDQFSVERPDGSNFTLKIRSTKLEDSAMYFCASYTRDIRGEKLFFGSGTQLSVL.

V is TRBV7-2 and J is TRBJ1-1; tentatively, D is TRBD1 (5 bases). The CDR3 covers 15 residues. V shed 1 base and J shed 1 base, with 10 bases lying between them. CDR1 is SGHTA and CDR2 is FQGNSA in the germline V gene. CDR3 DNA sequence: TGTGCCAGCAGCTTAGTAGGCGGGGGGAACACTGAAGCTTTCTTT. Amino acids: CASSLVGGGNTEAFF.

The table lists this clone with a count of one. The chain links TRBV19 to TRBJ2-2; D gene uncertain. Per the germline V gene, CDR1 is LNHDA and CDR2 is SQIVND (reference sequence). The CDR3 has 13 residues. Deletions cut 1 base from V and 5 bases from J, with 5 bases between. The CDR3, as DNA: TGTGCCAGTAGTATAGCGAGGACCGGGGAGCTGTTTTTT. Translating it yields CASSIARTGELFF. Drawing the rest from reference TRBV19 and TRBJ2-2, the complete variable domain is DGGITQSPKYLFRKEGQNVTLSCEQNLNHDAMYWYRQDPGQGLRLIYYSQIVNDFQKGDIAEGYSVSREKKESFPLTVTSAQKNPTAFYLCASSIARTGELFFGEGSRLTVL.

The CDR3 sequence is CATSAEWNQPQHF. DNA of the CDR3: TGTGCCACCTCTGCGGAGTGGAATCAGCCCCAGCATTTT. The chain combines TRBV6-5 with TRBJ1-5; D remains unclear. Between the trimmed V and J ends, which lost 10 bases and 4 bases, there was a span of 14 bases. Per germline, CDR1 MNHEY and CDR2 SVGAGI. The CDR3 runs to 13 residues.

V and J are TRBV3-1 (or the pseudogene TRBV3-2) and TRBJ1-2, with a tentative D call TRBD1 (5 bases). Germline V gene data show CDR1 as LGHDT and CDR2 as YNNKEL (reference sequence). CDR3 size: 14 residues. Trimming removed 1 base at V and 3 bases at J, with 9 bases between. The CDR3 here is CASSQVGLHYGYTF. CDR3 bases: TGTGCCAGCAGCCAAGTGGGGCTTCACTATGGCTACACCTTC.

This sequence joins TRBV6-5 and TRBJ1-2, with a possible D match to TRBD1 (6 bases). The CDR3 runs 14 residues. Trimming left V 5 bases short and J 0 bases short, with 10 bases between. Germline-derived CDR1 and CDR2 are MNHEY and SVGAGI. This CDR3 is CASSTGNTNYGYTF. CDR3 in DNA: TGTGCCAGCAGTACAGGGAATACTAACTATGGCTACACCTTC.

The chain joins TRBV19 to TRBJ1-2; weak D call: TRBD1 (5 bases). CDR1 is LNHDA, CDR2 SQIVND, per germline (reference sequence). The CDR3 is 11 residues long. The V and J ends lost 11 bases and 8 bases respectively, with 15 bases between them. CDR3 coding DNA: TGTGCCGCCGAAGGGGCTGGAGGCTACACCTTC. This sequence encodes CAAEGAGGYTF.

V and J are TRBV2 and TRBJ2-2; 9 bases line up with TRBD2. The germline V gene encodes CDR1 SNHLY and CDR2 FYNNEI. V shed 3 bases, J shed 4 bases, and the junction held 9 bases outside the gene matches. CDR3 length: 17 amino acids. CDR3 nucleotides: TGTGCCAGCAGTGAGGGCGCGGGGGGGCCGGGCACCGGGGAGCTGTTTTTT. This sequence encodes CASSEGAGGPGTGELFF.

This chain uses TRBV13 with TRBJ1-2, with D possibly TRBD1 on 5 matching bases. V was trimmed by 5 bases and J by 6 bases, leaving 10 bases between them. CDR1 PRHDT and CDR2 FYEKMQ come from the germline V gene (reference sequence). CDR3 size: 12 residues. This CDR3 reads CASSPGIDGYTF. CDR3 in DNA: TGTGCCAGCAGCCCAGGGATAGATGGCTACACCTTC.

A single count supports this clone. CDR3 sequence (DNA): TGTGCCAGCTCACCACCGAGCAGGGCTGGTGGTAGCAATCAGCCCCAGCATTTT. It codes for CASSPPSRAGGSNQPQHF. This rearrangement joins TRBV18 to TRBJ1-5; possible D gene TRBD1, 5 bases. The CDR3 sequence is 18 residues long. V was cut by 0 bases and J by 0 bases, with 15 bases left in between. Germline lookup yields CDR1 KGHSH and CDR2 LQKENI.

The chain's CDR3 is CASSLVANEKLFF. The CDR3 region has the DNA TGTGCCAGCAGCTTAGTCGCTAATGAAAAACTGTTTTTT. The chain links TRBV11-2 to TRBJ1-4; D gene unclear. The V gene's germline CDR1 is SGHAT and CDR2 FQNNGV. With 1 base removed from V and 3 bases from J, the gap between germline ends came to 3 bases. This CDR3 spans 13 amino acids.

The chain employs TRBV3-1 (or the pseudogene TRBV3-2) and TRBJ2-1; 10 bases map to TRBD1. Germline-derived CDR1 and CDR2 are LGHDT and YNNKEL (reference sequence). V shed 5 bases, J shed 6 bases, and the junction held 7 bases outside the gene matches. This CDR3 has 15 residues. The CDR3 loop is CASSSGTGVINEQFF. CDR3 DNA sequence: TGTGCCAGCAGCAGCGGGACAGGGGTTATCAATGAGCAGTTCTTC.

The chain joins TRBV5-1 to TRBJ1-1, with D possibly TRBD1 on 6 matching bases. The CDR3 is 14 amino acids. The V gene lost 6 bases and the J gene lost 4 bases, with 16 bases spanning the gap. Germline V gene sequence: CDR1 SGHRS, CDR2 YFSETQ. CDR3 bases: TGCGCCAGCACCCAAGGGGGGGGTAGCACTGAAGCTTTCTTT. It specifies CASTQGGGSTEAFF. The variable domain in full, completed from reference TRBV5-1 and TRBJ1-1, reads KAGVTQTPRYLIKTRGQQVTLSCSPISGHRSVSWYQQTPGQGLQFLFEYFSETQRNKGNFPGRFSGRQFSNSRSEMNVSTLELGDSALYLCASTQGGGSTEAFFGQGTRLTVV.

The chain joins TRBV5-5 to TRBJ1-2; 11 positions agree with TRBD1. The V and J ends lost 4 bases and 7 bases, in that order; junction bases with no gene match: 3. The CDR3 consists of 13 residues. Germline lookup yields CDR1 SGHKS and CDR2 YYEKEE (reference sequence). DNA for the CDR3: TGTGCCAGCAGCCAGGGGACAGGGGGTGGCTACACCTTC. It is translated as CASSQGTGGGYTF.

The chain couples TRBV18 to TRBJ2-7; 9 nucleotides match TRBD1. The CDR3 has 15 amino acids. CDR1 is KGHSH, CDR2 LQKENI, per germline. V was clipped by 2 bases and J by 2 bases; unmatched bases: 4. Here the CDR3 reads CASSPTQGATYEQYF. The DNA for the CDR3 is TGTGCCAGCTCACCAACACAGGGGGCAACCTACGAGCAGTACTTC. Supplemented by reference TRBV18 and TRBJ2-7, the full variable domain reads NAGVMQNPRHLVRRRGQEARLRCSPMKGHSHVYWYRQLPEEGLKFMVYLQKENIIDESGMPKERFSAEFPKEGPSILRIQQVVRGDSAAYFCASSPTQGATYEQYFGPGTRLTVT.